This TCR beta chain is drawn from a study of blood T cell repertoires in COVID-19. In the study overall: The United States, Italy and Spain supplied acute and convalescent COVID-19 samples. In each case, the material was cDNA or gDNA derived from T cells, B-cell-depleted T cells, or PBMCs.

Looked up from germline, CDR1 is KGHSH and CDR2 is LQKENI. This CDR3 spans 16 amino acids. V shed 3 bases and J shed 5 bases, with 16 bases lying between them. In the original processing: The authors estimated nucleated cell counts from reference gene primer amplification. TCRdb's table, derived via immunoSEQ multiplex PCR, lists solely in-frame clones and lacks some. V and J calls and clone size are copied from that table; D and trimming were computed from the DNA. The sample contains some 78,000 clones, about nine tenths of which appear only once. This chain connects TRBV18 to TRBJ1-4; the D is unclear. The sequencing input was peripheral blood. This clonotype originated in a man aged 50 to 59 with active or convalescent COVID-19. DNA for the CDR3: TGTGCCAGCTCACCTACCCGGGGAGAGACAAATGAAAAACTGTTTTTT. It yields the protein CASSPTRGETNEKLFF.